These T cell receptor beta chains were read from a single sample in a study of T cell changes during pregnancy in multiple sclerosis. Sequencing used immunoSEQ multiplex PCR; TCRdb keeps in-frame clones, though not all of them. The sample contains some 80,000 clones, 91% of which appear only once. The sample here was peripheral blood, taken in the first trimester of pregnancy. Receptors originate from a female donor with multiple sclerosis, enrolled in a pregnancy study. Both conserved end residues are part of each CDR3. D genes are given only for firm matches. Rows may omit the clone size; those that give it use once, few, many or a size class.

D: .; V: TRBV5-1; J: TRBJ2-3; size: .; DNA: TGCGCCAGCAGCTTGTTTAGTGTTGGCAGGGTATCAGATACGCAGTATTTT; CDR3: CASSLFSVGRVSDTQYF
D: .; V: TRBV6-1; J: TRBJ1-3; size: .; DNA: TGTGCCAGCAGGACAGGTCCTGGAAACACCATATATTTT; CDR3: CASRTGPGNTIYF
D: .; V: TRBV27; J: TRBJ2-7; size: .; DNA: TGTGCCAGCAGTTTTAAGGCGGACAGTCACTCCTACGAGCAGTACTTC; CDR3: CASSFKADSHSYEQYF
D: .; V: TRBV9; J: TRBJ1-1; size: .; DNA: TGTGCCAGCAGCGTAGTCCCAGGGGTGGAAACTGAAGCTTTCTTT; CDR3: CASSVVPGVETEAFF
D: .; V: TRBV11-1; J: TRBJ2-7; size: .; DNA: TGTGCCAGCAGCTTAGCGCAGAAAATCTACGAGCAGTACTTC; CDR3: CASSLAQKIYEQYF
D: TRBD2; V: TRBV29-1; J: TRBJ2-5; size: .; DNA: TGCAGCGCTCAGGGGCCTAGCGGGTCGGAGACCCAGTACTTC; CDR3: CSAQGPSGSETQYF
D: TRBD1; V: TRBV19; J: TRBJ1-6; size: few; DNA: TGTGCCAGTAGTATGGGAGACTTCGGGACAGGGATTGATTCACCCCTCCACTTT; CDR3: CASSMGDFGTGIDSPLHF
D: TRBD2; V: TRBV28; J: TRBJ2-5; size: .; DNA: TGTGCCACCTCTAGCGGGGGGCGAGAGACCCAGTACTTC; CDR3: CATSSGGRETQYF
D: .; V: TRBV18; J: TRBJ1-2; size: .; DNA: TGTGCCAGCTCACCTGATCAGGAGGGTGGCTACACCTTC; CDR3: CASSPDQEGGYTF
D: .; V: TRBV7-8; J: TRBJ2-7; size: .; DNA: TGTGCCAGCAGCCCGCCAGGGGAAAACTACGAGCAGTACTTC; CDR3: CASSPPGENYEQYF
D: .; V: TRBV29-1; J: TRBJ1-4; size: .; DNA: TGCAGCGTTAGAGGTGGAGGGTTTAATGAAAAACTGTTTTTT; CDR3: CSVRGGGFNEKLFF
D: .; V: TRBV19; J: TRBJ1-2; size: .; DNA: TGTGCCAGTAGTACCACGGGGGCTAACTATGGCTACACCTTC; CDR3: CASSTTGANYGYTF
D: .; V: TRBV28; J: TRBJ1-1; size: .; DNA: TGTGCCAGCAGCTTTACAGGGTCCCCTGAAGCTTTCTTT; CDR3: CASSFTGSPEAFF
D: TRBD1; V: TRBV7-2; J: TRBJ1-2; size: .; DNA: TGTGCCAGCAGCCTCCACACCGGGACAGGGGGCGAGAGGTATGGCTACACCTTC; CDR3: CASSLHTGTGGERYGYTF
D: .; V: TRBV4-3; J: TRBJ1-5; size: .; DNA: TGCGCCAGCAGCCAAGAGGGGGGTAGGGGCTATAGCAATCAGCCCCAGCATTTT; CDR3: CASSQEGGRGYSNQPQHF
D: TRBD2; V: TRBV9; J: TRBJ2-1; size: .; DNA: TGTGCCAGCAGCGTAGCCCCTAGCGGGAGTTTTAATGAGCAGTTCTTC; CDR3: CASSVAPSGSFNEQFF
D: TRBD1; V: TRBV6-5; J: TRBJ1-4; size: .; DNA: TGTGCCAGCAGGCAACGACAGGGGGCGGGTGAAAAACTGTTTTTT; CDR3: CASRQRQGAGEKLFF
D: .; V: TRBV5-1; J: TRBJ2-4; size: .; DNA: TGCGCCAGCAGCTTGATTGCTACGTGGCAGGGGGCCAAAAACATTCAGTACTTC; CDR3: CASSLIATWQGAKNIQYF
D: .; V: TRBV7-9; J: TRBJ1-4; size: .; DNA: TGTGCCAGCAGCTTAAGCGGTGGTGTGGATGAAAAACTGTTTTTT; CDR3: CASSLSGGVDEKLFF
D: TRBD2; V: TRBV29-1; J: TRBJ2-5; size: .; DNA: TGCAGCGTTGAAGAGTTAAGCGGGAGTCCGTGGACCCAGTACTTC; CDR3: CSVEELSGSPWTQYF
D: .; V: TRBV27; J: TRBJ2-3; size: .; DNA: TGTGCCAGCAGTCACAGGGTACTTAGCACAGATACGCAGTATTTT; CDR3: CASSHRVLSTDTQYF
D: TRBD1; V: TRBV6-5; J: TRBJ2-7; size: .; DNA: TGTGCCAGCAGCCTCGCCGGGACAGGGGGTCGCGAGCAGTACTTC; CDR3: CASSLAGTGGREQYF
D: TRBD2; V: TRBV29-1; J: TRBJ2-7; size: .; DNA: TGCAGCGTTTTAGGACTAGCGGGAATCTACGAGCAGTACTTC; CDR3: CSVLGLAGIYEQYF
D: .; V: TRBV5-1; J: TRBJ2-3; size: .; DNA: TGCGCCAGCAGCTCCTCTAGCGTCCGAACAGATACGCAGTATTTT; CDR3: CASSSSSVRTDTQYF
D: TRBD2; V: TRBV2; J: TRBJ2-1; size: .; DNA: TGTGCCAGCAGGGGACTAGCGGGAAACAATGAGCAGTTCTTC; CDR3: CASRGLAGNNEQFF